These 22 T cell receptor beta chains came from one sample sequenced in a study of tumor-infiltrating lymphocytes in localized non-small cell lung cancer. Assay: immunoSEQ multiplex PCR; the TCRdb copy retains only in-frame clones and omits some. The profile shows around 25,000 clones, nearly 70% of them singletons. The sample was lung tumor tissue. The receptors originated from a human donor with non-small cell lung cancer.

The chain links TRBV27 to TRBJ2-5; 7 positions agree with TRBD1. The J segment lost 5 bases and the V segment lost 6 bases, leaving 3 bases of the junction unmatched. The CDR3 is 12 residues long. Germline V gene sequence: CDR1 MNHEY, CDR2 SMNVEV (reference sequence). The CDR3 reads CASRTGFETQYF. CDR3 nucleotides: TGTGCCAGCAGGACAGGGTTTGAGACCCAGTACTTC.

The chain combines TRBV5-5 with TRBJ1-2; D possibly corresponds to TRBD1 (5 bases). Germline V gives CDR1 SGHKS, CDR2 YYEKEE (reference sequence). Trimming left V 1 base short and J 1 base short, with 8 bases between. This CDR3 contains 14 residues. The CDR3 coding sequence is TGTGCCAGCAGCTTGCGGCAGGGTAACTATGGCTACACCTTC. It yields the protein CASSLRQGNYGYTF.

This clone was counted between two and nine times. V gene TRBV18 combines with J gene TRBJ1-1, with D unclear. Per germline, CDR1 KGHSH and CDR2 LQKENI. The germline V and J ends were trimmed by 4 bases and 1 base, with 7 bases remaining between them. This CDR3 comprises 13 residues. The CDR3: CASSQVKNTEAFF. CDR3 DNA sequence: TGTGCCAGCTCACAAGTGAAGAACACTGAAGCTTTCTTT.

The CDR3: CATSRGTSGEMDTQYF. DNA for the CDR3: TGTGCCACCAGCAGAGGGACTAGCGGGGAAATGGATACGCAGTATTTT. J is TRBJ2-3 and V is TRBV15; 12 nucleotides line up with TRBD2. The CDR3 contains 16 residues. With V trimmed by 1 base and J by 6 bases, 5 bases remained unmatched. Per germline, CDR1 LNHNV and CDR2 YYDKDF (reference sequence).

This chain joins TRBV10-3 and TRBJ1-1; unclear D gene. The germline gives CDR1 ENHRY, CDR2 SYGVKD. The CDR3 contains 14 residues. The V end lost 6 bases, the J end lost 5 bases, and 16 bases lay between the germline ends. The CDR3 nucleotides are TGTGCCATCAGGGCCACAAGGGATGGGACTGAAGCTTTCTTT. It specifies CAIRATRDGTEAFF.

The sample holds a few counts of this clone. The chain recombines TRBV11-2 with TRBJ2-1, with D unresolved. There are 11 residues in the CDR3. V was pared by 3 bases and J by 8 bases, with 5 bases between. The germline CDR1 and CDR2 sequences are SGHAT and FQNNGV. The chain's CDR3 is CASSLVDEQFF. CDR3 in DNA: TGTGCCAGCAGCTTGGTGGATGAGCAGTTCTTC.

The chain joins TRBV27 to TRBJ2-1, with D perhaps TRBD1 (6 bases). Trimming removed 5 bases at V and 3 bases at J, with 20 bases between. This CDR3 region has 17 residues. Germline loops: CDR1 MNHEY, CDR2 SMNVEV (reference sequence). For the CDR3, the DNA is TGTGCCAGCAGTCCCGGGACATGGCTTATGGTCTACAATGAGCAGTTCTTC. It is translated as CASSPGTWLMVYNEQFF.

The J gene is TRBJ1-1, the V gene TRBV6-6; weak D call: TRBD1 (5 bases). The CDR3 consists of 13 residues. Germline lookup yields CDR1 MNHNY and CDR2 SVGAGI (reference sequence). V was shortened by 5 bases and J by 10 bases, with 17 bases between the two germline ends. The CDR3 nucleotides read TGTGCCAGCAGTCTGACAGTTAATCAAGGAGCTTTCTTT. This gives the protein CASSLTVNQGAFF.

The V and J genes are TRBV29-1 and TRBJ1-2; D unclear. Germline CDR1 reads SQVTM; CDR2 reads ANQGSEA. The CDR3 is 13 residues long. Trimming pared 3 bases from V and 8 bases from J, leaving 16 bases between. The CDR3 nucleotides read TGCAGCGTTGAGCTGGAGGGCCGGAGGGGCTACACCTTC. Amino acids: CSVELEGRRGYTF.

V gene TRBV29-1 combines with J gene TRBJ1-2, with a weak D call TRBD1 (6 bases). The V gene's germline CDR1 is SQVTM and CDR2 ANQGSEA. V was trimmed by 3 bases and J by 2 bases, leaving 10 bases between them. There are 13 residues in the CDR3. The CDR3 protein is CSVETGWNYGYTF. The CDR3 coding sequence is TGCAGCGTTGAGACAGGATGGAACTATGGCTACACCTTC.

The chain links TRBV6-5 to TRBJ2-1; unclear D gene. This CDR3 comprises 12 residues. Trimming removed 0 bases from V and 7 bases from J, with 4 bases in between. CDR1 is MNHEY and CDR2 is SVGAGI in the germline V gene. This CDR3 reads CASSYSGNEQFF. DNA for the CDR3: TGTGCCAGCAGTTACTCGGGAAATGAGCAGTTCTTC.

The rearrangement links TRBV28 to TRBJ1-5, with D maybe TRBD1 (6 bases). Trimming cost V 6 bases and J 7 bases, with 13 bases left between them. Germline values: CDR1 MDHEN, CDR2 SYDVKM. The CDR3 is 13 residues long. CDR3 in DNA: TGTGCCAGCAGCCAAGATAGGGGGCAGCCCCAGCATTTT. This sequence encodes CASSQDRGQPQHF.

The gene calls are TRBV7-9 and TRBJ2-7, with TRBD2 identical over 12 bases. CDR1 is SEHNR, CDR2 FQNEAQ, per germline (reference sequence). The V segment lost 2 bases and the J segment 7 bases; nucleotides outside the gene matches: 9. CDR3 length: 16 amino acids. The CDR3 DNA sequence: TGTGCCAGCAGCTTAACCCGACTAGCGGGAGCTCGGGAGCAGTACTTC. It yields the protein CASSLTRLAGAREQYF.

The J gene is TRBJ2-1, the V gene TRBV4-2; 7 bases match TRBD2. The CDR3 extends over 16 amino acids. Germline V gene data show CDR1 as LGHNA and CDR2 as YNFKEQ. J gave up 2 bases and V 5 bases, and 9 bases lay outside the gene matches. The CDR3 loop reads CASSFRREVAYNEQFF. The CDR3 region has the DNA TGTGCCAGCAGCTTTCGACGGGAGGTCGCCTACAATGAGCAGTTCTTC.

The chain couples TRBV5-5 to TRBJ2-1, with 7 bases aligning to TRBD2. Germline loops: CDR1 SGHKS, CDR2 YYEKEE (reference sequence). CDR3 size: 15 residues. The trim removed 2 bases at V and 3 bases at J, leaving 5 bases unmatched. The CDR3 nucleotides are TGTGCCAGCAGCTTCGCGGGGGAGGACTACAATGAGCAGTTCTTC. Translation gives CASSFAGEDYNEQFF.

The chain carries TRBV13 and TRBJ1-2; 8 bases fit TRBD1. The CDR3 covers 16 residues. With V trimmed by 3 bases and J by 2 bases, 8 bases remained unmatched. Per the germline V gene, CDR1 is PRHDT and CDR2 is FYEKMQ (reference sequence). The CDR3 coding sequence is TGTGCCAGCAGCTTCGTTGGGGACAGGTTCAACTATGGCTACACCTTC. Translating gives CASSFVGDRFNYGYTF. The whole variable domain, remainder taken from reference TRBV13 and TRBJ1-2, is AAGVIQSPRHLIKEKRETATLKCYPIPRHDTVYWYQQGPGQDPQFLISFYEKMQSDKGSIPDRFSAQQFSDYHSELNMSSLELGDSALYFCASSFVGDRFNYGYTFGSGTRLTVV.

This clone was counted between two and nine times. The chain combines TRBV6-5 with TRBJ2-7; 10 bases align to TRBD1. Germline V gene data show CDR1 as MNHEY and CDR2 as SVGAGI. V lost 6 bases, J lost 4 bases, and 6 bases stayed unmatched. The length of the CDR3 is 14 residues. The CDR3 bases are TGTGCCAGCAGCAGGGACAGGGGATCGTACGAGCAGTACTTC. This encodes CASSRDRGSYEQYF.

In this sample, this clone turned up a few times. The gene calls are TRBV30 and TRBJ2-2; D gene ambiguous. V was pared by 0 bases and J by 8 bases, with 7 bases between. Germline V gene sequence: CDR1 GTSNPN, CDR2 SVGIG (reference sequence). The CDR3 loop spans 12 amino acids. The CDR3: CAWSVVKGELFF. The CDR3 DNA follows: TGTGCCTGGAGTGTGGTGAAGGGGGAGCTGTTTTTT.

This clone was picked up a small number of times. The J gene is TRBJ1-2, the V gene TRBV28; 8 bases map to TRBD1. Trimming took 5 bases from V and 6 from J; bases not matched to a gene: 14. Germline CDR1 and CDR2: MDHEN and SYDVKM. The CDR3 spans 16 residues. CDR3 sequence: CASSPEGQVLYNGYTF. CDR3 nucleotide sequence: TGTGCCAGCAGTCCCGAGGGACAGGTTCTTTACAATGGCTACACCTTC.

This clone is categorized as medium-sized (0.01 to 0.1%). The chain employs TRBV7-8 and TRBJ1-3; 8 bases align to TRBD1. Per germline, CDR1 SGHVS and CDR2 FQNEAQ. CDR3 length: 18 residues. Trimming at V came to 4 bases and at J to 1 base, leaving 12 bases not matched to a gene. DNA of the CDR3: TGTGCCAGCAGCTCAGAATGGGGAAGGACAGGGTCTGGAAACACCATATATTTT. Translated: CASSSEWGRTGSGNTIYF.

The V and J genes are TRBV14 and TRBJ2-1, with 8 bases that match TRBD2. With V trimmed by 4 bases and J by 12 bases, 11 bases remained unmatched. This CDR3 has 14 residues. Per the germline V gene, CDR1 is SGHDN and CDR2 is FVKESK. CDR3 nucleotides: TGTGCCAGCAGCCCCCTAGGAGGGGCGGGAGGGCAGTTCTTC. Amino acids: CASSPLGGAGGQFF.

This clone appeared a single time. This chain links TRBV5-1 with TRBJ1-1; D unclear. CDR1 and CDR2 from the germline V gene are SGHRS and YFSETQ. V lost 6 bases, J lost 1 base, and 4 bases lay in between. The CDR3 runs to 11 residues. The CDR3 protein is CASTGNTEAFF. The CDR3 DNA sequence: TGCGCCAGCACAGGGAACACTGAAGCTTTCTTT.